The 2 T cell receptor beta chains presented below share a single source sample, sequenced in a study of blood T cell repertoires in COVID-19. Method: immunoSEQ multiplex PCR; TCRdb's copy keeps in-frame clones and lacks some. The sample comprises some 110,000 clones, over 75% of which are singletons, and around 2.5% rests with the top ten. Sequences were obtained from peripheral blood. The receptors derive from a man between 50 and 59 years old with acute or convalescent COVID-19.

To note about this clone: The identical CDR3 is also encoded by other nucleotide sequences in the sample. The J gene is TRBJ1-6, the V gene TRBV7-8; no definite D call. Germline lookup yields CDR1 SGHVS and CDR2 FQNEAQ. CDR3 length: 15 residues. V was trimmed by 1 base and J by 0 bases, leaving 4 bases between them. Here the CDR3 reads CASSLVSSYNSPLHF. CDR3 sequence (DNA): TGTGCCAGCAGCTTAGTTAGCTCCTATAATTCACCCCTCCACTTT. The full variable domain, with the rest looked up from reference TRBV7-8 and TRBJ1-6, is GAGVSQSPRYKVAKRGQDVALRCDPISGHVSLFWYQQALGQGPEFLTYFQNEAQLDKSGLPSDRFFAERPEGSVSTLKIQRTQQEDSAVYLCASSLVSSYNSPLHFGNGTRLTVT.

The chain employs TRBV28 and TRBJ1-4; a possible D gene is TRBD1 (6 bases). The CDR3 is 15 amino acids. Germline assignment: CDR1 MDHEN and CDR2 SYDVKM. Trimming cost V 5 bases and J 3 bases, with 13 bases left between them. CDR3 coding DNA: TGTGCCAGCAGTCCCCAGGGGATACCTAATGAAAAACTGTTTTTT. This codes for CASSPQGIPNEKLFF.